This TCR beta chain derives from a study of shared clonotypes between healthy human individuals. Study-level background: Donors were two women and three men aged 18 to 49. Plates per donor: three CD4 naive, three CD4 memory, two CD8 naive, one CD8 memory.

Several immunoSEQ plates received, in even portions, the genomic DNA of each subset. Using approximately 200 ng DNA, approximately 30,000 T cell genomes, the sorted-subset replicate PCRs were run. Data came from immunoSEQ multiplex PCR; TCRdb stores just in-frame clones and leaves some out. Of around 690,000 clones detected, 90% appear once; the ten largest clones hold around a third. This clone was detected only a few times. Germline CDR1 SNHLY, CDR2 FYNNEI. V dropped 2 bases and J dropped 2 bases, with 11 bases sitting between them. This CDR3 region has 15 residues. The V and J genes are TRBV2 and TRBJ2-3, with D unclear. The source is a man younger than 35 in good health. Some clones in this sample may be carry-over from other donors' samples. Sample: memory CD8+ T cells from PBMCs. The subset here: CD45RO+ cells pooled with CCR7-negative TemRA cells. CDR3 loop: CASSESPGFTDTQYF. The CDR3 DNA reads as TGTGCCAGCAGTGAAAGTCCCGGATTCACAGATACGCAGTATTTT.